Described below is a single T cell receptor (beta chain) sequence and its context. Its matching antigen is unknown. The data originate from a study of CXCR3-negative and CXCR3-positive naive CD8 T cells. Across the study: The libraries together contributed 110 million to 150 million TRB reads, each supplying about 1.5 +/- 0.3 million.

Overall study results and limits: It was found that naive subsets had comparable surface CD5, and TCR strength was inferred from TRB CDR3 properties. Higher TRB CDR3 hydrophobicity marked CXCR3-positive naive cells relative to CXCR3-negative naive cells.

Via 5' RACE with UMI labels, TRB cDNA libraries were prepared. Reanalyzing the 5' RACE reads, TCRdb keeps one entry per CDR3 protein, without DNA. This sample's table reports around 66,000 distinct CDR3 sequences. The CDR3 runs to 12 residues. The J gene is TRBJ2-7, the V gene TRBV12-3 or TRBV12-4; TCRdb's D call of TRBD1 is untestable without DNA. The sequence derives from a human donor in good health. Some clones in this sample may be carry-over from other donors' samples. The sample was naive CXCR3+ CD8+ T cells from blood. Described subset: CD45RO-CCR7+CD27+CD95- naive CD8+ T cells expressing CXCR3 (TNR3+). The CDR3 reads CASSRGAYEQYF.